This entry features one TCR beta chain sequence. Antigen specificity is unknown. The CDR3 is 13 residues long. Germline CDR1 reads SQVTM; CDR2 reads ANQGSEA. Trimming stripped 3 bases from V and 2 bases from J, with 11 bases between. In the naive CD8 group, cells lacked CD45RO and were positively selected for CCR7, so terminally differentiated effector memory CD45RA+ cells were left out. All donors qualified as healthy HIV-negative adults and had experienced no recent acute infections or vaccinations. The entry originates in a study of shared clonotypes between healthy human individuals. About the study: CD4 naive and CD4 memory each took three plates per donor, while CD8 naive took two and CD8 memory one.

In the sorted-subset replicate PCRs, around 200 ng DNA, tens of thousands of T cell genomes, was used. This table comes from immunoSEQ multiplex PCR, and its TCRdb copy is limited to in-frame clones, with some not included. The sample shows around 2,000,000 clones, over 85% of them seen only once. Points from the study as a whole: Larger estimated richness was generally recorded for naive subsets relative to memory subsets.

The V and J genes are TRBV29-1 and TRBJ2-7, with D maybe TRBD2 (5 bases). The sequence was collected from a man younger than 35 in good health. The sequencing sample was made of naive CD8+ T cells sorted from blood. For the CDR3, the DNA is TGCAGCGTTGAGACGGGATCCCCCTACGAGCAGTACTTC. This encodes CSVETGSPYEQYF.